This TCR beta chain was found in a study of early T cells in non-severe SARS-CoV-2 infection. With V trimmed by 5 bases and J by 0 bases, 3 bases remained unmatched. Germline values: CDR1 LGHNA, CDR2 YSLEER. The CDR3 extends over 15 amino acids. TCRdb ran MiXCR on the 5' RACE reads and lists one entry per CDR3 protein. The sample has around 71,000 distinct CDR3 sequences, 9% to 10% seen once; the top ten hold less than 20%. The table lists this clonotype with many counts. J is TRBJ2-2 and V is TRBV4-3; 7 bases are shared with TRBD2. Specimen: whole blood, collected at baseline. The source of this sequence is an adult who was a healthcare worker with PCR-confirmed SARS-CoV-2 infection or an uninfected control (not recorded which). CDR3 in amino acids: CASSGAGPNTGELFF. The DNA of the CDR3 is TGCGCCAGCAGCGGAGCGGGACCGAACACCGGGGAGCTGTTTTTT.